This T cell receptor beta chain comes out of a study of T cells in Graves' hyperthyroidism and ophthalmopathy (dated by TCRdb to 2018 to 2020). Regarding the complete study: Peripheral blood was collected at initial diagnosis, before any treatment. After sampling, hyperthyroidism patients received methimazole starting at 30 mg daily, and ophthalmopathy patients received high-dose intravenous methylprednisolone. The paper describes TCR Vbeta CDR3 sequencing of 135 peripheral blood samples, made up of 43 ophthalmopathy patients, around 78 hyperthyroidism patients and 17 progressor patients. To identify TCR V-J signatures that set the groups apart, the researchers used a discovery cohort of 90 to 100 patients, made up of under 50 with Graves' ophthalmopathy and 57 with stable Graves' hyperthyroidism. Whether ophthalmopathy could be predicted prospectively was tested in an independent validation cohort made up of fewer than 20 hyperthyroidism patients plus 17 patients who later progressed to ophthalmopathy. In six Graves' hyperthyroidism patients, the study also compared T-cell repertoires from thyroid tissue with T-cell repertoires from blood. For training and testing, the 80 to 100 patients in the discovery cohort were randomly divided in a 7:3 ratio. What the work shows at the level of the full study, not this receptor alone: In validation, the model predicted progression to ophthalmopathy with 55% to 71% sensitivity and 72% to 85% specificity, a median of approximately 6.5 months before onset. In cross-validation, a model built on a 13 V-J signature told ophthalmopathy apart from stable hyperthyroidism with 87.88% sensitivity and roughly 83% specificity, and in testing the same model reached 80%/75%. Most expanded thyroid clonotypes (frequency above 0.001) were also detected in blood, suggesting blood repertoires may reflect thyroid immune responses. No statistical method was used to set the sample size in advance, and investigators knew the group allocation.

This clonotype was recorded at least ten times. Its antigen is unknown. No clone much larger than this one lies a single base away; base qualities are absent. V was cut back by 0 bases and J by 4 bases, leaving a gap of 12 bases between them. From the cysteine through the phenylalanine, the CDR3 covers 15 amino acids. The DNA shown is the 45-base CDR3, in frame from base 1. Reading the germline V gene gives CDR1 ENHRY and CDR2 SYGVKD. In the ophthalmopathy patients, disease was moderately to severely active, with a Clinical Activity Score of 3 or more, a NOSPECS grade of 4 or more, and a duration of less than 3 months. Patients with uncontrolled infections, other autoimmune diseases, pregnancy or lactation were excluded. Diagnoses were established on the basis of clinical symptoms, serum thyroxine and TRAb, thyroid ultrasound, and orbital computed tomography. PBMCs were isolated from about 10 ml of fresh peripheral blood by Ficoll-Paque density gradient centrifugation. Trizol reagent was used to extract total RNA, and RNA quality was then checked on an Agilent 2100 Bioanalyzer.

Amplification of TCR beta CDR3 regions was carried out from RNA transcripts. The TCR CDR3 was subjected to a first round of RT-PCR using the HTBI primer set and the Qiagen OneStep RT-PCR kit. Libraries were constructed in a second round of multiplex PCR, after which size selection and purification were performed. Sequencing of the libraries was done on an Illumina HiSeq2000 using paired-end 100 bp reads. Per the source publication's procedure: SOAPnuke was used to process the raw data, removing reads that contained adapters or uncalled bases, had a mean Phred below 15, or lacked an exact match to the constant primer or identifier. High-quality paired reads were merged using COPE v1.2.5, and each unique nucleotide sequence was defined as a clonotype. MiTCR v1.1 was used to align the clonotypes against IMGT TRBV, TRBD and TRBJ reference segments. Analysis was restricted to V-J combinations with a frequency above 0.0001, which covered roughly 99% of repertoires. A TCS score was defined as the ratio of F50 (clonal expansion) to E x V (chaos), with BLOSUM62-based TCRdist applied between CDR3 peptides within each V-J. Welch's t-statistics and random forest reduced around 510 V-J features to about 13, which were used in a naive Bayes classifier (R e1071). Using fastp at Q25 and MiXCR, TCRdb reprocessed the public reads and kept productive beta chains. Records with the same CDR3 protein are collapsed into one entry carrying the most frequent genes and DNA. Here the V and J calls rest on TCRdb's processing, not on the authors' analysis. In this sample the table shows some 490,000 distinct CDR3 sequences, approximately 16% of which occur a single time. Together, the top ten hold 25% to 30% of the sample.

The sample was blood. The V and J segments used are TRBV10-3 and TRBJ2-5; the D gene is possibly TRBD2, with 5 bases matching. This sequence was found in a woman aged 30 to 39 with Graves' ophthalmopathy. The bases are TGTGCCATCAGTGAGTCGATGTCGGCGGGAGAGACCCAGTACTTC. Protein translation: CAISESMSAGETQYF.